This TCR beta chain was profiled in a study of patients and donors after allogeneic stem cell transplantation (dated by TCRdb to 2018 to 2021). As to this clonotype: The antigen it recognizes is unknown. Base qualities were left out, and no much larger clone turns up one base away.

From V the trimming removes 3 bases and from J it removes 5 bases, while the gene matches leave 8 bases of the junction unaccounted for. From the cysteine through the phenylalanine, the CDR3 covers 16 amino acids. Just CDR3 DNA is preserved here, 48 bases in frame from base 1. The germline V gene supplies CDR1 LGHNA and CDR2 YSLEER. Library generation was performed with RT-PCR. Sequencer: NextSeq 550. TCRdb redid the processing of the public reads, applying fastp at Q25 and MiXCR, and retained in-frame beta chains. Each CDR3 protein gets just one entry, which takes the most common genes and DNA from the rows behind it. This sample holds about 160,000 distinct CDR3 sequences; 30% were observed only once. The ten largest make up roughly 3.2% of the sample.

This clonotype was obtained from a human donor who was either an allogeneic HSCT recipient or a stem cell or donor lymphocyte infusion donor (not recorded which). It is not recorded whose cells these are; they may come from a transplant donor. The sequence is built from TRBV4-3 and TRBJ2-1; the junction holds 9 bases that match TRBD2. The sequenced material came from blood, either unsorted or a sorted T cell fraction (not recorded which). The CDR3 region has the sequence CASSQGSGSGNNEQFF. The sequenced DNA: TGCGCCAGCAGCCAGGGTAGCGGGAGTGGGAACAATGAGCAGTTCTTC.